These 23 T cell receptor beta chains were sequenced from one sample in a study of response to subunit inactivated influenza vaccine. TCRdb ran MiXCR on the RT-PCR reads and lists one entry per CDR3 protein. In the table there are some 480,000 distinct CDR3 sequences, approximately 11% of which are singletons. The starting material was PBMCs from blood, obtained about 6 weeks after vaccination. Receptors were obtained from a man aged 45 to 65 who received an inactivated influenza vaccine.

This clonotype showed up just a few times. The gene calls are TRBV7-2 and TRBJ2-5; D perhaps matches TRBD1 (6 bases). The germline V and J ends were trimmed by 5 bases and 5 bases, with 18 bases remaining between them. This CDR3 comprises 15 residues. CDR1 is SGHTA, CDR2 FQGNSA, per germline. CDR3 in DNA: TGTGCCAGCAGCCCAAAAACAGGGTTTATGGAGACCCAGTACTTC. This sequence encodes CASSPKTGFMETQYF.

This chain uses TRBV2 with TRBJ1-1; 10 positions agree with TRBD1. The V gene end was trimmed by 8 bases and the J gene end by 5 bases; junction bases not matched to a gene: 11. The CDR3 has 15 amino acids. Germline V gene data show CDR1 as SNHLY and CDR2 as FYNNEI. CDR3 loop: CASSPGQGFGTEAFF. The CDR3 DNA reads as TGTGCCAGCTCCCCGGGACAGGGGTTCGGAACTGAAGCTTTCTTT. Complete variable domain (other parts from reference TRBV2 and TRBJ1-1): EPEVTQTPSHQVTQMGQEVILRCVPISNHLYFYWYRQILGQKVEFLVSFYNNEISEKSEIFDDQFSVERPDGSNFTLKIRSTKLEDSAMYFCASSPGQGFGTEAFFGQGTRLTVV.

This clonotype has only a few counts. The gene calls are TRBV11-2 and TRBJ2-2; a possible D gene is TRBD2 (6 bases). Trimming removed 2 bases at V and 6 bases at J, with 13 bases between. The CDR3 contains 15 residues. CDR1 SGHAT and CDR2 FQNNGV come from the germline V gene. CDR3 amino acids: CASSLLRERAGELFF. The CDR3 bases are TGTGCCAGCAGCTTATTACGGGAGAGGGCCGGGGAGCTGTTTTTT.

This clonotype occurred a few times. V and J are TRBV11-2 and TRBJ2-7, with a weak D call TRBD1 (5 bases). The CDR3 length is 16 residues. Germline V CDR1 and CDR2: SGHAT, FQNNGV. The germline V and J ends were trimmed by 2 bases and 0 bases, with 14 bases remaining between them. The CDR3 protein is CASSLWGRGYSYEQYF. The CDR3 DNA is TGTGCCAGCAGCTTATGGGGAAGGGGTTACTCCTACGAGCAGTACTTC.

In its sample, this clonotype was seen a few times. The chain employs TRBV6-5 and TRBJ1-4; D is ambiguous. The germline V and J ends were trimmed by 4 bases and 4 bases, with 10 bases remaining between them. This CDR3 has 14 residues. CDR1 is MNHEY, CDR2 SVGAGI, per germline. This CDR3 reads CASSLRRINEKLFF. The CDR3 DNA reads TGTGCCAGCAGTTTAAGACGGATTAATGAAAAACTGTTTTTT.

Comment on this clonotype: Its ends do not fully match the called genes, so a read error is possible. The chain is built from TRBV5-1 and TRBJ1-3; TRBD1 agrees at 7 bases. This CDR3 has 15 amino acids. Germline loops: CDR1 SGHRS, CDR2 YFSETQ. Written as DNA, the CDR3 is TGCACCAGCAGCCCCGTCGGACAGGCCGGGAACACCATATATTTT. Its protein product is CTSSPVGQAGNTIYF.

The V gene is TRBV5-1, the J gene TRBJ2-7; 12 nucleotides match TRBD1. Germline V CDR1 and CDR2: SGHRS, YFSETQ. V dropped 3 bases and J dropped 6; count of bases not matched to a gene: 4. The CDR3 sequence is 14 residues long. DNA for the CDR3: TGCGCCAGCAGCTCCGGGACAGGGGGCGGCGAGCAGTACTTC. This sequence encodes CASSSGTGGGEQYF. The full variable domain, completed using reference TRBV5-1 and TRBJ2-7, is KAGVTQTPRYLIKTRGQQVTLSCSPISGHRSVSWYQQTPGQGLQFLFEYFSETQRNKGNFPGRFSGRQFSNSRSEMNVSTLELGDSALYLCASSSGTGGGEQYFGPGTRLTVT.

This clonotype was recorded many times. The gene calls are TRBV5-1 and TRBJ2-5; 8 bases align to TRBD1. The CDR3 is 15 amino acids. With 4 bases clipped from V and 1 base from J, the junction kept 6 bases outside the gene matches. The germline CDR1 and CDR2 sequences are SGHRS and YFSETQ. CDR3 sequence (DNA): TGCGCCAGCAGCACGAACAGGGGGACCCAAGAGACCCAGTACTTC. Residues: CASSTNRGTQETQYF.

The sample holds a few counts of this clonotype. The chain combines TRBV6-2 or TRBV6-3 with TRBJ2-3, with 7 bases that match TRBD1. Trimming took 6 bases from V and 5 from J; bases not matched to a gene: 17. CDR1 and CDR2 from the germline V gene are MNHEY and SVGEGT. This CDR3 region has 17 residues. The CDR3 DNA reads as TGTGCCAGCAGCTATACCCGACAGGGAAGAAGGGAAGATACGCAGTATTTT. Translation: CASSYTRQGRREDTQYF.

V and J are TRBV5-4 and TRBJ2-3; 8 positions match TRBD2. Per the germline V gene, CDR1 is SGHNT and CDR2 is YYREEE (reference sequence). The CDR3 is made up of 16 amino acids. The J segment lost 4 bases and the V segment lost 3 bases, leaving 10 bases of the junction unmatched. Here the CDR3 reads CASSSKREKGADTQYF. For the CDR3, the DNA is TGTGCCAGCAGCTCTAAGCGGGAGAAGGGCGCAGATACGCAGTATTTT.

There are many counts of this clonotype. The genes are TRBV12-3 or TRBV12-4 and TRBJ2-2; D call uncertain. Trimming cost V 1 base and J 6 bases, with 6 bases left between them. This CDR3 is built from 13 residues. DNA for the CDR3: TGTGCCAGCAGTTTAGTTCATCCCGGGGAGCTGTTTTTT. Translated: CASSLVHPGELFF.

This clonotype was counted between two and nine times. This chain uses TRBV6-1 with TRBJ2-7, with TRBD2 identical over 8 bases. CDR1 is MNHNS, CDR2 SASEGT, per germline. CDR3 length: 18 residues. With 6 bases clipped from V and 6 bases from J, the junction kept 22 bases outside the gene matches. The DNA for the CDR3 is TGTGCCAGCAGCCCGGGGGGGGGTAGGACGGGGGACCCCTCCGAGCAGTACTTC. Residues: CASSPGGGRTGDPSEQYF.

The CDR3 here is CASSSGSGRASGANVLTF. CDR3 coding DNA: TGCGCCAGCAGCTCCGGAAGCGGGAGGGCCTCAGGGGCCAACGTCCTGACTTTC. The V call is TRBV5-1, the J call TRBJ2-6; 10 nucleotides align to TRBD2. There are 18 residues in the CDR3. V lost 3 bases, J lost 4 bases, and 10 bases stayed unmatched. Germline V gene lookup returns CDR1 SGHRS and CDR2 YFSETQ.

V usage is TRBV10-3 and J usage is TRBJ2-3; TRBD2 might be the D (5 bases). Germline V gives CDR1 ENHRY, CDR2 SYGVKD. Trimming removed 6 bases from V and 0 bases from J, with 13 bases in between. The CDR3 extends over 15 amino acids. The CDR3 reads CAIRASSSSTDTQYF. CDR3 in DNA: TGTGCCATCAGAGCGTCTAGCTCTAGCACAGATACGCAGTATTTT.

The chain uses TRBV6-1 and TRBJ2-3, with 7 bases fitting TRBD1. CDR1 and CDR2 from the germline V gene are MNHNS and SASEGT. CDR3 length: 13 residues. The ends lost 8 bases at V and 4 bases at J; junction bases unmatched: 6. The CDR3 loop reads CASRTGTPDTQYF. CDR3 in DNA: TGTGCCAGCCGGACAGGTACCCCAGATACGCAGTATTTT.

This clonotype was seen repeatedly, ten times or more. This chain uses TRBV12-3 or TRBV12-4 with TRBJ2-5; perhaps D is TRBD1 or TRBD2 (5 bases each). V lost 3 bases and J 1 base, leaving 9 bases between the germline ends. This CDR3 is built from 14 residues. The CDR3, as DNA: TGTGCCAGCAGTTTTGGGGGATTCCAAGAGACCCAGTACTTC. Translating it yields CASSFGGFQETQYF.

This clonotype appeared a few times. In DNA, the CDR3 is TGTGCCAGCTCACCACCGAGCAGGGTCGAGCAGTACTTC. This sequence encodes CASSPPSRVEQYF. The chain couples TRBV18 to TRBJ2-7, with D possibly TRBD1 on 5 matching bases. The CDR3 length is 13 residues. The germline V gene encodes CDR1 KGHSH and CDR2 LQKENI. V dropped 0 bases and J dropped 6 bases, with 9 bases sitting between them.

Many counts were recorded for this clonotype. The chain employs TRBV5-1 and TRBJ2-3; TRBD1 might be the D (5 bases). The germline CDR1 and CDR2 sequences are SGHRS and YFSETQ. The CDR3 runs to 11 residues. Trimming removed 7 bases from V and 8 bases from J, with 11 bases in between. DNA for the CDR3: TGCGCCAGCTATTTTAGGGGTACGCAGTATTTT. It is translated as CASYFRGTQYF.

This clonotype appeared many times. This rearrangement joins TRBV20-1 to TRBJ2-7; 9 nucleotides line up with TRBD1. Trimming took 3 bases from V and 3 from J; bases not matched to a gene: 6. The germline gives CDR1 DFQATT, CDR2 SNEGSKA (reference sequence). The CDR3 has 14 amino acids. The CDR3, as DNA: TGCAGTGCTAGTCGCGGGACAGGGAACTACGAGCAGTACTTC. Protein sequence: CSASRGTGNYEQYF.

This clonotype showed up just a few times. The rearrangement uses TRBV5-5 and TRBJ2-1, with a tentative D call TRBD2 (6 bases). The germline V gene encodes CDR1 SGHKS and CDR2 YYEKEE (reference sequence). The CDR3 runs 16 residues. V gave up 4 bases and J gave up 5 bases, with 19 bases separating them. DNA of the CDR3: TGTGCCAGCAGCCAATCCGCGGGGTTAAGCCACAATGAGCAGTTCTTC. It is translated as CASSQSAGLSHNEQFF.

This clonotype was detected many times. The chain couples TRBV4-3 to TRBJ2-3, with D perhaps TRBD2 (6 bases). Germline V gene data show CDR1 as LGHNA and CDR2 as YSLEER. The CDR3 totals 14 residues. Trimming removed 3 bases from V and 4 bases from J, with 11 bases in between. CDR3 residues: CASSQGGVADTQYF. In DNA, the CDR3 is TGCGCCAGCAGCCAGGGGGGAGTGGCAGATACGCAGTATTTT.

CDR3 bases: TGCAGCGTTGAAAGAAGAGGGGCGAGTCCGGAGACCCAGTACTTC. Residues: CSVERRGASPETQYF. The V and J genes are TRBV29-1 and TRBJ2-5; D tentatively fits TRBD1 or TRBD2 (5 bases each). V was clipped by 2 bases and J by 5 bases, with 18 bases between them. This CDR3 region has 15 residues. Germline V gives CDR1 SQVTM, CDR2 ANQGSEA.

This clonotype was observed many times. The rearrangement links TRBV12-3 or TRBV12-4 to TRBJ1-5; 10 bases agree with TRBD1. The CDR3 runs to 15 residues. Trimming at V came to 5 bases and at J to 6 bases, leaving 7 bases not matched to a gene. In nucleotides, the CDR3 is TGTGCCAGCAGTCTGACAGGGGGCGGGGGTCAGCCCCAGCATTTT. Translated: CASSLTGGGGQPQHF.